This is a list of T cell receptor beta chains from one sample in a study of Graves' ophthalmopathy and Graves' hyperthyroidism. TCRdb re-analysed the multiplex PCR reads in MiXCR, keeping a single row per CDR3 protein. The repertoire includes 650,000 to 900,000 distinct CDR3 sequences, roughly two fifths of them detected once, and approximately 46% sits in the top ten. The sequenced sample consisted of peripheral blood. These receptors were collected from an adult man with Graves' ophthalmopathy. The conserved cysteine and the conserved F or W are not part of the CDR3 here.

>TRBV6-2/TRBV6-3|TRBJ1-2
ASRSPGTGSGYT
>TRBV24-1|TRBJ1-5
ATSDLVGTGGQPQH
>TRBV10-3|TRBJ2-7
AISGTGQGSYEQY
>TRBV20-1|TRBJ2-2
SAPVGGGLTGELF
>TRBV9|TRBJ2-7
ASSRGQGGSDYEQY
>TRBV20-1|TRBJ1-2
SAREGGRNYGHT
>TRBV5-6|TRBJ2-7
ASSLPGRGVTYEQY
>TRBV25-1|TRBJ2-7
ASSDSPREQY
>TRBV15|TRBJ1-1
ATSRDRVGVSGGTEAF
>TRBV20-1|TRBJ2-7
SAGPRDRPYEQY
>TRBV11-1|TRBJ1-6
ASSLSTGVGSPLH
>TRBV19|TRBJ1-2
ASSHRQGSYGYT
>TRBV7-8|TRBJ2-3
ASSPEVDSADTQY
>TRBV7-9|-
ASSPGTSAYNEQF
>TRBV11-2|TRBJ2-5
ASSLGRGETRY
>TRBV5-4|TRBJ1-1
ASSSGAMNTEAF
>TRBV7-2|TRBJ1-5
ASSSGTYQPQH
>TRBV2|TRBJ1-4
ASSSGTGNEKLF
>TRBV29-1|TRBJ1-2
SVEGQGTGYT
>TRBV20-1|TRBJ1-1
SARYRKNTEAF
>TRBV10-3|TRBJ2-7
ASRLTGTGRYEQY
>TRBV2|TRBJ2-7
ASSYDRDRVHEQY
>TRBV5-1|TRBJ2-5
ASSLAEGTGASRETQY
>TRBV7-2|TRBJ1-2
ASSLGGNPGEYGYT
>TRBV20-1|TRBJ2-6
SARGGANVLT
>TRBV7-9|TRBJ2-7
ASSHGQGVYEQY
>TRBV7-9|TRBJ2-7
ASSQRDYEQY
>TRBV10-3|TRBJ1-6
AIGESLTENSPLH
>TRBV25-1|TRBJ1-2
ASRLTGGHGYT
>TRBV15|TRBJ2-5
ATSRDTGTQETQY
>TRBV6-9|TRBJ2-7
ASSEALGGFEQY
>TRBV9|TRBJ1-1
ASSETGLAGAF
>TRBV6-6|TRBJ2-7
ASSYRGSHEQY
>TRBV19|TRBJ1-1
ASSSYTRNTEAF
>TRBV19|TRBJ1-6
ASSSRRDRIRDRNSPLH
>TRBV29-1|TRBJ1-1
SGGTGTGTMNTEAF
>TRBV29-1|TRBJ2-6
SVGGLASGANVLT
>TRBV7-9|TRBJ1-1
ASSLVSRATEAF
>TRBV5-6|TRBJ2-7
ASSLTSEQY
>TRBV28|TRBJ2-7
ASSLEGFGTGAYEQY
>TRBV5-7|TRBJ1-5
ARVPGSNQPQH
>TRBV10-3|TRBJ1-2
ASSERQANYGYT
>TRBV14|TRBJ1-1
ASSQVGGTEAF
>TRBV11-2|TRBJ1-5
ASSQEGTGPNQPQH
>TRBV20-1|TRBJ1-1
SARTGGLNTEAF
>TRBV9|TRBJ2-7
ASSVGGTGVREQY
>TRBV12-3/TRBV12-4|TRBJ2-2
ASSPERANTGELF
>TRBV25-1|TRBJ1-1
AGSFDRGPNTEAF
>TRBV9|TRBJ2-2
ASSVGLNTGELF
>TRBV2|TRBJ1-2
ASRAGIGYT
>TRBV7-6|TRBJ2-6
ASSPGNSGANVLT
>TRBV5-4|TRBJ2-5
ASSPRGGRQETQY
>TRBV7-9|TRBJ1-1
ASSLIPTAEAF